This TCR beta chain was recorded in a study of technical replicates of blood from several donors. The protocol was immunoSEQ multiplex PCR, while the TCRdb copy is restricted to in-frame clones and leaves out a portion. The sample holds 100,000 or so clones, over 85% seen once. The CDR3 spans 15 residues. Germline-derived CDR1 and CDR2 are SGHTS and YDEGEE. V lost 0 bases and J lost 0, with 9 bases in between. Sequenced input: T cells isolated from PBMCs. This receptor was obtained from a human donor in good health. The gene calls are TRBV5-8 and TRBJ1-1, with a tentative D call TRBD1 (6 bases). The CDR3 loop is CASSLGGHLNTEAFF. CDR3 DNA: TGTGCCAGCAGCTTGGGGGGACACCTGAACACTGAAGCTTTCTTT.